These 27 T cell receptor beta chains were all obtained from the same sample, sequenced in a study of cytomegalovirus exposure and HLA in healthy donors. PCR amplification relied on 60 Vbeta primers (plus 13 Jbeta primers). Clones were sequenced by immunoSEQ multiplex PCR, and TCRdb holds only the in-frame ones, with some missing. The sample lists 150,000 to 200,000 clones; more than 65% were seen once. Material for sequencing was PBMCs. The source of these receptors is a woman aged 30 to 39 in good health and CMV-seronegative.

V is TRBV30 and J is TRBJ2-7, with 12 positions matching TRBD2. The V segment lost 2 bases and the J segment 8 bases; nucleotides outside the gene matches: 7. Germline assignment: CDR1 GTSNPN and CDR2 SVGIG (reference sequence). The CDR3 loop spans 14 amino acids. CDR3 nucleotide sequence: TGTGCCTGGAGTCCTAGCGGGAGGGCCGGAAAGCAGTACTTC. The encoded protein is CAWSPSGRAGKQYF.

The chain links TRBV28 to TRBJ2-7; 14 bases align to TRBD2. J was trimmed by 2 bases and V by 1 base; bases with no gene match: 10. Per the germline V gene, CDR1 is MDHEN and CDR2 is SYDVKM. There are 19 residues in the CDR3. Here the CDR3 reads CASSLSLGLAGVRTYEQYF. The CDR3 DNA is TGTGCCAGCAGTTTATCCTTGGGACTAGCGGGGGTAAGGACCTACGAGCAGTACTTC. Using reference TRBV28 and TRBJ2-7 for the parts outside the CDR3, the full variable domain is DVKVTQSSRYLVKRTGEKVFLECVQDMDHENMFWYRQDPGLGLRLIYFSYDVKMKEKGDIPEGYSVSREKKERFSLILESASTNQTSMYLCASSLSLGLAGVRTYEQYFGPGTRLTVT.

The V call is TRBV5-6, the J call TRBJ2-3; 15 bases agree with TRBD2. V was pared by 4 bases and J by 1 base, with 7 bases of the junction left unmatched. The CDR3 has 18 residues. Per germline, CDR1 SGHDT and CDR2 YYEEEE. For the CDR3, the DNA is TGTGCCAGCAGCCTACGGACTAGCGGGGGGGCGGGCACAGATACGCAGTATTTT. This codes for CASSLRTSGGAGTDTQYF.

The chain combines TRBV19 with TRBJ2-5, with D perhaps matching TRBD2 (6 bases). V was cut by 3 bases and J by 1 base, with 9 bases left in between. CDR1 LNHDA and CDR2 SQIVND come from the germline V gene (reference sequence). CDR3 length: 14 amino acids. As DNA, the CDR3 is TGTGCCAGTAGTATGGGACTCGCCCAAGAGACCCAGTACTTC. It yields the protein CASSMGLAQETQYF.

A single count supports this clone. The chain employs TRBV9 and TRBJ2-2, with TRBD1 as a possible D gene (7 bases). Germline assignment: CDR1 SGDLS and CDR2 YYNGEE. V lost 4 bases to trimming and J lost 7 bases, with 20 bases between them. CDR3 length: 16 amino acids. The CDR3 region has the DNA TGTGCCAGCAGCCCCCGCGGGACAGCTACTTTCGGGGAGCTGTTTTTT. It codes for CASSPRGTATFGELFF.

The CDR3 DNA is TGTGCCAGCAGCCCACCGGGACTTGAAAAACTGTTTTTT. Translation: CASSPPGLEKLFF. The chain carries TRBV6-6 and TRBJ1-4; D is possibly TRBD1 (5 bases). This CDR3 is built from 13 residues. CDR1 MNHNY and CDR2 SVGAGI come from the germline V gene (reference sequence). V lost 6 bases and J 7 bases, leaving 12 bases between the germline ends.

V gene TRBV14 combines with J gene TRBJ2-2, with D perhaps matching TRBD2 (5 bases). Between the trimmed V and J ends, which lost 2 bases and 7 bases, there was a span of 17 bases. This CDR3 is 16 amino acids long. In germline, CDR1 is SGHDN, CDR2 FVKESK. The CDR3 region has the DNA TGTGCCAGCAGCCAAACACCGGGAAACGCTGGCGGGGAGCTGTTTTTT. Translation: CASSQTPGNAGGELFF. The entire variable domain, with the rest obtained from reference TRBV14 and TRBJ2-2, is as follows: EAGVTQFPSHSVIEKGQTVTLRCDPISGHDNLYWYRRVMGKEIKFLLHFVKESKQDESGMPNNRFLAERTGGTYSTLKVQPAELEDSGVYFCASSQTPGNAGGELFFGEGSRLTVL.

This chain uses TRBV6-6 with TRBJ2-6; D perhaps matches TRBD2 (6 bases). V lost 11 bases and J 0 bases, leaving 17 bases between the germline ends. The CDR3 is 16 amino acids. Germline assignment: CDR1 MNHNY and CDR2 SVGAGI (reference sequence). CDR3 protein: CAGSGTQSSGANVLTF. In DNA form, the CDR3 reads TGTGCCGGCTCCGGGACTCAAAGCTCTGGGGCCAACGTCCTGACTTTC.

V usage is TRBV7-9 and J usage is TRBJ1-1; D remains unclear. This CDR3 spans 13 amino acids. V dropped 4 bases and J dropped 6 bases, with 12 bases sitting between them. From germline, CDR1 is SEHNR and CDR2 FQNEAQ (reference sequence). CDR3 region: CASSSFDFAEAFF. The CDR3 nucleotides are TGTGCCAGCAGCTCCTTTGACTTCGCTGAAGCTTTCTTT.

DNA of the CDR3: TGTGCTAGCCACAGGGGCCCCTACGAGCAGTACTTC. Translation: CASHRGPYEQYF. The chain combines TRBV2 with TRBJ2-7, with 7 bases fitting TRBD1. The CDR3 is made up of 12 amino acids. Germline V lookup: CDR1 SNHLY, CDR2 FYNNEI.

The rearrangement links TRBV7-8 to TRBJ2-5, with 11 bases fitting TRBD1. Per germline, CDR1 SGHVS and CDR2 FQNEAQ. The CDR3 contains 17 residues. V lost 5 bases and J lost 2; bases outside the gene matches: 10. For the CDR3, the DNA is TGTGCCAGCAGCCGCGGGACAGGGGGAAATATACAAGAGACCCAGTACTTC. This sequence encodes CASSRGTGGNIQETQYF.

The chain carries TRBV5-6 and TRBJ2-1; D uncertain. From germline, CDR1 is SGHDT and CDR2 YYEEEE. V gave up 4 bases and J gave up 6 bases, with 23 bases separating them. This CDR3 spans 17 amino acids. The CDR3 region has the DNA TGTGCCAGCAGCGGCTACCAGGCACCCGGTCACTCCAATGAGCAGTTCTTC. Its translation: CASSGYQAPGHSNEQFF.

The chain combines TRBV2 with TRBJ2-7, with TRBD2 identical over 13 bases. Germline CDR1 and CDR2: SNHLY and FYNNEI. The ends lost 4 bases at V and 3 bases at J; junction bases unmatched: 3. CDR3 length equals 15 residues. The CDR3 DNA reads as TGTGCCAGCAGTGTTGGGACTAGCGGGATCTACGAGCAGTACTTC. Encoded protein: CASSVGTSGIYEQYF.

The CDR3, as DNA: TGTGCCAGCAGCCGGCCATTAGGGGGCGAGGGTAGGTCCTATGGCTACACCTTC. Protein sequence: CASSRPLGGEGRSYGYTF. This chain uses TRBV5-4 with TRBJ1-2, with 7 bases that match TRBD1. Germline V gene sequence: CDR1 SGHNT, CDR2 YYREEE (reference sequence). The CDR3 loop spans 18 amino acids. V lost 4 bases, J lost 4 bases, and 19 bases stayed unmatched. The complete variable domain, with remaining parts taken from reference TRBV5-4 and TRBJ1-2, reads ETGVTQSPTHLIKTRGQQVTLRCSSQSGHNTVSWYQQALGQGPQFIFQYYREEENGRGNFPPRFSGLQFPNYSSELNVNALELDDSALYLCASSRPLGGEGRSYGYTFGSGTRLTVV.

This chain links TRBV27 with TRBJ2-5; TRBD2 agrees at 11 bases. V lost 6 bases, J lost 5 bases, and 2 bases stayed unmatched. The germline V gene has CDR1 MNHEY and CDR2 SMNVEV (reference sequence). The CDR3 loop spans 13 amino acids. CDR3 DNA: TGTGCCAGCAGACTAGCGGGAGTGGAGACCCAGTACTTC. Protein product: CASRLAGVETQYF.

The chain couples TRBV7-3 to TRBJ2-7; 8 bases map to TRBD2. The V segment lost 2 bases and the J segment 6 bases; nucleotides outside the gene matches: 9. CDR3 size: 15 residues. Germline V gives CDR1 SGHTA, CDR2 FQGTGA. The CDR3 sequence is CASSLYGTSSSEQYF. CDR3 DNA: TGTGCCAGCAGCTTATATGGGACTAGTTCTTCCGAGCAGTACTTC.

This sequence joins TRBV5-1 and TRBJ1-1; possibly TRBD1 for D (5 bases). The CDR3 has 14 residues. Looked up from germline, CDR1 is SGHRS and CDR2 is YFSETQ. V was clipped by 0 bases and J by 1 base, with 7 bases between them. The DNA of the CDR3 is TGCGCCAGCAGCTTGGCCACAGGGAACACTGAAGCTTTCTTT. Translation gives CASSLATGNTEAFF.

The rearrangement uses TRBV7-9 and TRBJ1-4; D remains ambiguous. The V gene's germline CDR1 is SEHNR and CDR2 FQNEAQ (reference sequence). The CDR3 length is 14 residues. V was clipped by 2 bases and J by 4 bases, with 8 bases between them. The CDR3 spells CASSLYRDNEKLFF. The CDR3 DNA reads TGTGCCAGCAGCTTATACAGAGATAATGAAAAACTGTTTTTT.

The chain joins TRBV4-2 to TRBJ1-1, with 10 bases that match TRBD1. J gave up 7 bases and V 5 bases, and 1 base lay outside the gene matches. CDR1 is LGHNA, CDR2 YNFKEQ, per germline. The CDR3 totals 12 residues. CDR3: CASSGTGDEAFF. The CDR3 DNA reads TGTGCCAGCAGCGGGACAGGGGATGAAGCTTTCTTT.

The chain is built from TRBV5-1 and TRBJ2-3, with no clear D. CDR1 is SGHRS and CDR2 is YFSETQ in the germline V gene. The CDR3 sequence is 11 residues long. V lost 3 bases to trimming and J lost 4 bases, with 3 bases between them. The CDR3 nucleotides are TGCGCCAGCAGCTCCGCAGATACGCAGTATTTT. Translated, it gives CASSSADTQYF.

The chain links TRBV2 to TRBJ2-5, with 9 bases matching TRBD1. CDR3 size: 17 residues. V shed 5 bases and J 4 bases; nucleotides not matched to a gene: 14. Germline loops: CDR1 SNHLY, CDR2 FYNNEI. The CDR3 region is CASSTSRDRALGETQYF. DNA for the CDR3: TGTGCCAGCAGTACGTCCCGGGACAGGGCCCTAGGAGAGACCCAGTACTTC. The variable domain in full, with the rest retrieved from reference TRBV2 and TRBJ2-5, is EPEVTQTPSHQVTQMGQEVILRCVPISNHLYFYWYRQILGQKVEFLVSFYNNEISEKSEIFDDQFSVERPDGSNFTLKIRSTKLEDSAMYFCASSTSRDRALGETQYFGPGTRLLVL.

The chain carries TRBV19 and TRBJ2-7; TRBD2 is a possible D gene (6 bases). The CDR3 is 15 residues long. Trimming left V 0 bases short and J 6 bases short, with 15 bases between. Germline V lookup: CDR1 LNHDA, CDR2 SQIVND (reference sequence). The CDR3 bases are TGTGCCAGTAGTATAGAGACACCCGCGGGGTCCGAGCAGTACTTC. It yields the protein CASSIETPAGSEQYF. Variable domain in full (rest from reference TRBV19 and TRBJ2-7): DGGITQSPKYLFRKEGQNVTLSCEQNLNHDAMYWYRQDPGQGLRLIYYSQIVNDFQKGDIAEGYSVSREKKESFPLTVTSAQKNPTAFYLCASSIETPAGSEQYFGPGTRLTVT.

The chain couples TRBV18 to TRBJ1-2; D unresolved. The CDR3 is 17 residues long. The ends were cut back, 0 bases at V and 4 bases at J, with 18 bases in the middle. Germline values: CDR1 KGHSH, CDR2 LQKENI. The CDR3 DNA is TGTGCCAGCTCACCACCGTTCGGTCCGCCTGGAGTCTATGGCTACACCTTC. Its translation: CASSPPFGPPGVYGYTF.

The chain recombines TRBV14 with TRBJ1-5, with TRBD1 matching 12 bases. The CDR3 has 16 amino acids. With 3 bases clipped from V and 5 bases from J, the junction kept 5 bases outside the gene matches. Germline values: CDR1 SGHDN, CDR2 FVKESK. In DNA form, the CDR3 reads TGTGCCAGCAGCCACGAGGGACAGGGGGCACATCAGCCCCAGCATTTT. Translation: CASSHEGQGAHQPQHF.

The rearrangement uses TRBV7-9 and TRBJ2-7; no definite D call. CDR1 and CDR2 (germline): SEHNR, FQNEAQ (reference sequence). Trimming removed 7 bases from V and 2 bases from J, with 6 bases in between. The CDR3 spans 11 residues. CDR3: CASTPAYEQYF. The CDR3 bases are TGTGCCAGCACCCCTGCCTACGAGCAGTACTTC.

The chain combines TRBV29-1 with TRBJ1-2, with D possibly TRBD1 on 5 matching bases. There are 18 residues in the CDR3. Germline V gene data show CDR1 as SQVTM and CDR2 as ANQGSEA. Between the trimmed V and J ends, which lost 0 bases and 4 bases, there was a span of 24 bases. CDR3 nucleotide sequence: TGCAGCGTTGAAGACCCCAGACTTAGACAGTCCTTGTCCTATGGCTACACCTTC. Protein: CSVEDPRLRQSLSYGYTF.

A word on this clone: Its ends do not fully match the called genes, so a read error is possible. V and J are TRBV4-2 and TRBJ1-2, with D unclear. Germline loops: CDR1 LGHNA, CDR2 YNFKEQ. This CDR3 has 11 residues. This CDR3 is CASSHNYGYPF. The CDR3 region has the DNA TGTGCCAGCAGCCATAACTATGGCTACCCCTTC.